This T cell receptor (beta chain) stems from a study of blood T cell repertoires in COVID-19. On the study more broadly: Sites in the United States, Italy and Spain provided acute and convalescent COVID-19 samples.

CDR3 length: 18 amino acids. The junction had 8 bases not matched to a gene; V was cut back by 3 bases and J by 2 bases. Germline V gene data show CDR1 as SGHDN and CDR2 as FVKESK. Method: immunoSEQ multiplex PCR; TCRdb's copy keeps in-frame clones and lacks some. Seen here are over 200,000 clones, 88% observed once, and the top ten hold over 4%. Material for sequencing was peripheral blood. V usage is TRBV14 and J usage is TRBJ2-6, with 9 bases identical to TRBD2. The clonotype comes from a man aged 55-75 years who had recovered from COVID-19. For the CDR3, the DNA is TGTGCCAGCAGCCATTTCCGCGGGAGGGGCACTGGGGCCAACGTCCTGACTTTC. It specifies CASSHFRGRGTGANVLTF.